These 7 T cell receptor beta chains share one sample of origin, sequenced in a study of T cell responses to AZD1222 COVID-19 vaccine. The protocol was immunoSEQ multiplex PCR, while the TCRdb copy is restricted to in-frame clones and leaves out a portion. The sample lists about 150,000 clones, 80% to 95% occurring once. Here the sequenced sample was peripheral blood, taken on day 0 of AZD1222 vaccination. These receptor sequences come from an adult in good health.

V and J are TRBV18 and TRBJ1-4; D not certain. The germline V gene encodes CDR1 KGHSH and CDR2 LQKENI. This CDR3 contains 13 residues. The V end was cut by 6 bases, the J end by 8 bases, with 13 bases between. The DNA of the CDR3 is TGTGCCAGCTCCCCAAGTCAGAAAGAAAAACTGTTTTTT. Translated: CASSPSQKEKLFF.

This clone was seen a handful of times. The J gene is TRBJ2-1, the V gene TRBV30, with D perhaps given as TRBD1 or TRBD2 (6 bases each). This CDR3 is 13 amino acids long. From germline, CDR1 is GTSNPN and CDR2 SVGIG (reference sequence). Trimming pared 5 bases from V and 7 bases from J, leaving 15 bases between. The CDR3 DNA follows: TGTGCCTGGGCTTTAGGGGGGATTAATGAGCAGTTCTTC. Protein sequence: CAWALGGINEQFF.

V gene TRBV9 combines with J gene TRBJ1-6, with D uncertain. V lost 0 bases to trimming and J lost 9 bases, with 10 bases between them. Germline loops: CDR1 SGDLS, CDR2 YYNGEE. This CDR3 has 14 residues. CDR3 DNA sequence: TGTGCCAGCAGCGTAGTAGGGCCAGGTTCACCCCTCCACTTT. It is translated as CASSVVGPGSPLHF.

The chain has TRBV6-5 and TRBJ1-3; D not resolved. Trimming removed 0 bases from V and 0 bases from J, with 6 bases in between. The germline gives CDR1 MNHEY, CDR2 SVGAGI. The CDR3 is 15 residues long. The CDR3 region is CASSYSLYSGNTIYF. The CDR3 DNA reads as TGTGCCAGCAGTTACTCATTGTACTCTGGAAACACCATATATTTT.

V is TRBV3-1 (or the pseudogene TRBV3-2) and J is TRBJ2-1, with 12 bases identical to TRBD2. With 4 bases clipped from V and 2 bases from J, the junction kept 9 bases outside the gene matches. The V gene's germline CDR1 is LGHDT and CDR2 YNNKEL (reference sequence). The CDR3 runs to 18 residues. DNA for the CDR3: TGTGCCAGCAGCCGGGTGACTAGCGGGAGTAGGACCTACAATGAGCAGTTCTTC. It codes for CASSRVTSGSRTYNEQFF.

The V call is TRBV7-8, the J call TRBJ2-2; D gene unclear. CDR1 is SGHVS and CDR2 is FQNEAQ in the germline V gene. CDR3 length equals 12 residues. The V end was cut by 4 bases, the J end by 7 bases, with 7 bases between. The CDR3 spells CASSSTGGELFF. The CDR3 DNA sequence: TGTGCCAGCAGCTCGACGGGCGGGGAGCTGTTTTTT.

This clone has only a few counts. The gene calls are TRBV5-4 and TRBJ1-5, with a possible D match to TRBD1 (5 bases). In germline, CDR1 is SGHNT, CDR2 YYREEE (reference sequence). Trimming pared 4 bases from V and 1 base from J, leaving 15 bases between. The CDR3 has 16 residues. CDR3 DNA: TGTGCCAGCAGCCCGCTGCCGGGACTGAGCAATCAGCCCCAGCATTTT. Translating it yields CASSPLPGLSNQPQHF.